The entry below describes one T cell receptor (beta chain). No antigen is known for it. The data originate from a study of STAT3 mutations in large granular lymphocyte leukemia. TCRbeta libraries averaged around 39,000 productive templates per sample. Sequencing was performed with immunoSEQ multiplex PCR; in TCRdb, only in-frame clones are kept and a portion is missing. The sample shows 10,000 or so clones, around nine tenths of them seen only once. Findings of the study overall: In T-cell large granular lymphocyte leukemia, about half of patients showed multiple immunodominant subclonotypes.

The CDR3 extends over 16 amino acids. Germline assignment: CDR1 MGHRA and CDR2 YSYEKL. V lost 4 bases to trimming and J lost 8 bases; unmatched junction nucleotides: 8. Sample: peripheral blood mononuclear cells. The rearrangement joins TRBV4-1 to TRBJ2-1; 13 positions match TRBD2. The sequence derives from a man between 60 and 70 years old with T-cell large granular lymphocyte leukemia. Some clones in this sample may be carry-over from other donors' samples. Here the CDR3 DNA reads TGCGCCAGCAGCCGCCAACTAGCGGGAGGGTTCTATGAGCAGTTCTTC. Amino acid sequence: CASSRQLAGGFYEQFF.